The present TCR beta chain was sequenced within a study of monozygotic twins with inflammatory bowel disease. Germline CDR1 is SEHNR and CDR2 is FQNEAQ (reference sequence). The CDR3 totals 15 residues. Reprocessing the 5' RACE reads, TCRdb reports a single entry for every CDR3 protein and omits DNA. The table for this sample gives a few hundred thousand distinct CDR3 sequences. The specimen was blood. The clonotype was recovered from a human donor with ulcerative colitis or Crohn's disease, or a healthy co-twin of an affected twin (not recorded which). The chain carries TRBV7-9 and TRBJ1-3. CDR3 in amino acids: CASSSAAAGGNTIYF.